This T cell receptor (beta chain) emerged from a study of T cell responses to AZD1222 COVID-19 vaccine. Regarding the study as a whole: Distributed over spike, vaccine-associated CD4 TCRs predominated at 160-218 and 743-854. Sampling that yielded the repertoires occurred only after the peak T cell response. Nearly half of unique spike-specific TCRs reportedly avoided B.1.351 and B.1.1.7 mutated regions. White British people made up most donors, females outnumbered males, and clonal diversity was possibly underestimated.

The CDR3 has 14 residues. With 1 base removed from V and 8 bases from J, the gap between germline ends came to 14 bases. Germline V lookup: CDR1 SEHNR, CDR2 FQNEAQ (reference sequence). A note on this clone: What it binds is not known.

Sequencing used immunoSEQ multiplex PCR; TCRdb keeps in-frame clones, though not all of them. The top ten hold roughly 1% of the sample, which has some 200,000 clones, 90% to 95% seen once. This chain joins TRBV7-9 and TRBJ1-2, with a weak D call TRBD1 (5 bases). The receptor's source is an adult in good health. The sequenced sample was peripheral blood, obtained on day 0 of MenACWY control vaccination. CDR3 amino acids: CASSLVEGSRGYTF. The CDR3 bases are TGTGCCAGCAGCTTAGTTGAGGGGTCCCGGGGCTACACCTTC.